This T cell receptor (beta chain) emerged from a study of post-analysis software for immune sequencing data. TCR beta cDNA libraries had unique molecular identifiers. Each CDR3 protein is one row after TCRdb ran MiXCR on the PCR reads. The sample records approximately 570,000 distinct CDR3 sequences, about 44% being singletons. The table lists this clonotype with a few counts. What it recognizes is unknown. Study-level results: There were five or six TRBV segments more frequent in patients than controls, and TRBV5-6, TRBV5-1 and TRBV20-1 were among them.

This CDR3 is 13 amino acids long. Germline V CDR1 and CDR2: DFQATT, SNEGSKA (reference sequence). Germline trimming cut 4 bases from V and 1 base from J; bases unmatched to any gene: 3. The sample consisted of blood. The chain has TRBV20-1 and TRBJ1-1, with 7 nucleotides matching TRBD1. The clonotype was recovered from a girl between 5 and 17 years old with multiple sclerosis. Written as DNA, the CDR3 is TGCAGTGCTATGTACAGGGGGAACACTGAAGCTTTCTTT. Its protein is CSAMYRGNTEAFF.